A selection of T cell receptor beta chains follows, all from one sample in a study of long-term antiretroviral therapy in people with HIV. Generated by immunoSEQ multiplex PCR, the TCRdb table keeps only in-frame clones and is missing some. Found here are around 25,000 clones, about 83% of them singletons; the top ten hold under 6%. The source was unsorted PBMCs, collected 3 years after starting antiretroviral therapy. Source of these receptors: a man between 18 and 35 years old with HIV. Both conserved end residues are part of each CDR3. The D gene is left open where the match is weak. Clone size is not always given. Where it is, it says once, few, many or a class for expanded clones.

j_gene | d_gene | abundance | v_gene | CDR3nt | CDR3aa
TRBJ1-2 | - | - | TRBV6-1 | TGTGCCAGCACCGGCTTCCCCTTCTATGGCTACACCTTC | CASTGFPFYGYTF
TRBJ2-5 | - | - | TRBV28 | TGTGCCAGCAGTTCCGGGGGCTGGGTGCGAGAGACCCAGTACTTC | CASSSGGWVRETQYF
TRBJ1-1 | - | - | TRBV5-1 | TGCGCCAGCAGCTTGACGAACACTGAAGCTTTCTTT | CASSLTNTEAFF
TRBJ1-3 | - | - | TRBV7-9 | TGTGCCAGCAGCACGGCGGGGAACTCTGGAAACACCATATATTTT | CASSTAGNSGNTIYF
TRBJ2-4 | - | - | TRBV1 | TGCACCAGCATCCCCGCCAGGGAGCTAGCCAAAAACATTCAGTACTTC | CTSIPARELAKNIQYF
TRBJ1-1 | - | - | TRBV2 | TGTGCCAGCAGTGGCTCTGGGGGTAGGGGAGGTTGGACTGAAGCTTTCTTT | CASSGSGGRGGWTEAFF
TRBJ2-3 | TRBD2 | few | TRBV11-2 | TGTGCCAGCACCATCATTAGCGGGGGGCGAGATACGCAGTATTTT | CASTIISGGRDTQYF
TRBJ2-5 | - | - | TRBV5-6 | TGTGCCAGCAGCTTGGGGCTAGCGACGGGGGAGACCCAGTACTTC | CASSLGLATGETQYF
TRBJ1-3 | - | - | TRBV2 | TGTGCCAGCAGTGAAGCCAGGCAGGGAAACACCATATATTTT | CASSEARQGNTIYF
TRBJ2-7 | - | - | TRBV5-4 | TGTGCCAGCAGCTTTTGGGGCTACGAGCAGTACTTC | CASSFWGYEQYF
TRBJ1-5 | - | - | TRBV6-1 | TGTGCCAGCAGTAACAGTTGGGGCAATCAGCCCCAGCATTTT | CASSNSWGNQPQHF
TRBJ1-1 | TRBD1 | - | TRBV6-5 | TGTGCCAGCAGCGTGACAGGGGGCCACACTGAAGCTTTCTTT | CASSVTGGHTEAFF
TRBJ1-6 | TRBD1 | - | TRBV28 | TGTGCCAGCAGCATCGACAGGGTCTCCTATAATTCACCCCTCCACTTT | CASSIDRVSYNSPLHF
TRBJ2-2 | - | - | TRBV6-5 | TGTGCCAGCAGTTTGGCAAACACCGGGGAGCTGTTTTTT | CASSLANTGELFF
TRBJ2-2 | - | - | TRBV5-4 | TGTGCCAGCAGTCCGACCCCCGGGGGACACACCGGGGAGCTGTTTTTT | CASSPTPGGHTGELFF
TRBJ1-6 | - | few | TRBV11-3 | TGTGCCAGGGCTGGCCATTCACCCCTCCACTTT | CARAGHSPLHF
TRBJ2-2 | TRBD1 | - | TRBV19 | TGTGCCAGTAGTGGGACAGTGAACACCGGGGAGCTGTTTTTT | CASSGTVNTGELFF
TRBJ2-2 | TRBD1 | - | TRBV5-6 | TGTGCCAGCAGCCCACAGGGGGCCTACACCGGGGAGCTGTTTTTT | CASSPQGAYTGELFF
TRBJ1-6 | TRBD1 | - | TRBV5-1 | TGCGCCAGCAGCTTGGGGACAGGGGCGAATTCACCCCTCCACTTT | CASSLGTGANSPLHF
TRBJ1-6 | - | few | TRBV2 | TGTGCCAGCAGTGAAGCGCTTAGGGGTAATTCACCCCTCCACTTT | CASSEALRGNSPLHF
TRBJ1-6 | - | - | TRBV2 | TGTGCCAGCAGTGAAATCGGTTCACCCCTCCACTTT | CASSEIGSPLHF
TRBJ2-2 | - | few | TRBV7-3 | TGTGCCAGCAGCTTAATGGGGCAGAACACCGGGGAGCTGTTTTTT | CASSLMGQNTGELFF
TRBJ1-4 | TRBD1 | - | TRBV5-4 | TGTGCCAGCAGCCACGGACAGGATCGGACCAAGGGAAAACTGTTTTTT | CASSHGQDRTKGKLFF
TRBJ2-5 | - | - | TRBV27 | TGTGCCAGCAGTTTACGCTTGGGAGAGACCCAGTACTTC | CASSLRLGETQYF
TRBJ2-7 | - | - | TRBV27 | TGTGCCAGCAGTCCCACCCGGGACCGCCGCTCCTACGAGCAGTACTTC | CASSPTRDRRSYEQYF
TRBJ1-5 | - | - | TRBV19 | TGTGCCAGTAGTTTCCTGGACGACAATCAGCCCCAGCATTTT | CASSFLDDNQPQHF
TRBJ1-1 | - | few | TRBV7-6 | TGTGCCAGCAGCTTTGGGAACACTGAAGCTTTCTTT | CASSFGNTEAFF
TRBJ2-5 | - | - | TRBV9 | TGTGCCAGCAGCGTAGGGCGTCAGGCGGTAGAGACCCAGTACTTC | CASSVGRQAVETQYF
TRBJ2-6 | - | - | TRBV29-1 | TGCAGCGTCTTTCCGGGCCCCTCTGGGGCCAACGTCCTGACTTTC | CSVFPGPSGANVLTF
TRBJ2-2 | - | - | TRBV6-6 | TGTGCCAGCAGCCAGACCCCGAGGACCGGGGAGCTGTTTTTT | CASSQTPRTGELFF
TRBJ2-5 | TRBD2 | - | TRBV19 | TGTGCCAGTAGTGGGCAACTAGCGGGGGGACAAGAGACCCAGTACTTC | CASSGQLAGGQETQYF
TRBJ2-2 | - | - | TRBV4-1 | TGCGCCAGCAGCCAAGTATACCCAGGGGAGATTATCGGGGAGCTGTTTTTT | CASSQVYPGEIIGELFF
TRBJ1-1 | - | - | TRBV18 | TGTGCCAGCTCACCGTTGGGGGCTAGGGACACTGAAGCTTTCTTT | CASSPLGARDTEAFF
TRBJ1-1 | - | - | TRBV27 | TGTGCCAGCAGTTTATCGGGGACCAACACTGAAGCTTTCTTT | CASSLSGTNTEAFF
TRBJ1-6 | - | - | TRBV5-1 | TGCGCCAGCAGCCTGGATCATGTCATGGGGTCTCCCTATAATTCACCCCTCCACTTT | CASSLDHVMGSPYNSPLHF
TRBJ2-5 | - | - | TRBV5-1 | TGCGCCAGCAGCCCTGGGGGGAACCAAGAGACCCAGTACTTC | CASSPGGNQETQYF
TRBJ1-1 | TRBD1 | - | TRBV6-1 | TGTGCCAGCAGTGCGCCCGGGACAGGGGGTTTAGCTTTCTTT | CASSAPGTGGLAFF
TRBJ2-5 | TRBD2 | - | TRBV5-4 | TGTGCCAGCAGCCATCCGGGACTAGCCAGGGAGACCCAGTACTTC | CASSHPGLARETQYF
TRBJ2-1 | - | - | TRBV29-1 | TGCAGCGTTGGGGGATCTTTGCGGTATGAGCAGTTCTTC | CSVGGSLRYEQFF
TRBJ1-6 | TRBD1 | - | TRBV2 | TGTGCCAGCAGCACCGGGACAGGGAACTCACCCCTCCACTTT | CASSTGTGNSPLHF
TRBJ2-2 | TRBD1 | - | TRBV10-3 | TGTGCCATCAGTGACCGACAGGGGGCTAGCACCGGGGAGCTGTTTTTT | CAISDRQGASTGELFF
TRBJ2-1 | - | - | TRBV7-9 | TGTGCCAGCAGCTTAAGCCAGGGCAAGAATGAGCAGTTCTTC | CASSLSQGKNEQFF
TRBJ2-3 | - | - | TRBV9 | TGTGCCAGCAGCCCCCAGAGAGCACGGGGTGGCACAGATACGCAGTATTTT | CASSPQRARGGTDTQYF
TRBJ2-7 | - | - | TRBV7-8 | TGTGCCAGCAGCCCCGACCCTAGGAGCTCCTACGAGCAGTACTTC | CASSPDPRSSYEQYF
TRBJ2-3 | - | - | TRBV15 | TGTGCCACCAGCTCGAGTTCCGGGAACACAGATACGCAGTATTTT | CATSSSSGNTDTQYF
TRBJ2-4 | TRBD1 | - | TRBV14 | TGTGCCAGCAGCCAGGGACAGTTTACGCCGGCGGACATTCAGTACTTC | CASSQGQFTPADIQYF